This TCR beta chain comes out of a study of blood T cell repertoires in COVID-19 (dated by TCRdb to 2018 to 2021). Background on the whole study: Collaborator samples came from the United States, Italy and Spain and covered acute and convalescent phases of COVID-19. The repertoires were released in a freely available public database intended as a resource for research on the immune response to SARS-CoV-2. Samples were obtained from the ongoing ImmuneRACE study (first 160 participants) and from roughly 1,300 subjects provided by 6 global collaborators. Deeply sampled blood TCRbeta repertoires from subjects exposed to, actively infected with, or recovered from COVID-19 were included in the dataset. The material from the prospective study consisted of cDNA or gDNA derived from T cells, B-cell-depleted T cells, or PBMCs. Where available, HLA class I and class II types were taken from metadata supplied by the sample provider and were not determined by assay-based typing. A de-identified subject ID, COVID-19 status, age in years and sex were almost always included in the sample metadata.

About this clone: Its antigen is currently not known. Base qualities were left out, and no much larger clone turns up one base away.

The CDR3 goes from the cysteine to the phenylalanine over 16 residues. The only DNA kept is the CDR3, 48 bases in frame from the first base. V sheds 3 bases and J sheds 0 bases, leaving 10 bases between their ends. CDR1 and CDR2 were assigned from the germline V gene as SGDLS and YYNGEE. TCRbeta CDR3 regions were amplified from genomic DNA using the immunoSEQ Assay, a bias-controlled multiplex PCR. The paper's processing steps were these. The number of nucleated cells in each sample was estimated from the amplification of reference gene primers within the assay. To quantify the absolute abundance of each unique TCRbeta CDR3 rearrangement, sequence reads were collapsed and filtered. For each sample, productive Simpson clonality was calculated as the square root of Simpson's diversity index across productive rearrangements. TCRdb limited this immuneACCESS table to in-frame rearrangements with V and J called. A share of clones is missing; checked studies link under half to unresolved V genes, and the rest is unexplained. D and trimming come from the DNA, and the V and J calls and clone size come from that table. The sample profile shows some 300,000 clones; approximately 88% of them were found once. The ten biggest clones cover 6.9% of the sample.

Samples from volunteer blood donors who had recovered from COVID-19 were contributed by a second Seattle source. Each collaborating institution followed its own protocols to collect whole blood in K2EDTA tubes. For TCRbeta analysis, collaborator samples were shipped as frozen whole blood, as isolated PBMCs, or as DNA extracted from either sample type. What the study reported, not specific to this receptor: The quantity of clinical and demographic metadata differed by source and by participant and was supplied without curation.

Recombination connected TRBV9 to TRBJ1-6, with a weak D call of TRBD1 (6 bases match). This TCR was sampled from a woman in her 30s who had recovered from COVID-19. Source material: peripheral blood. For the CDR3, the sequence is CASSATGSSYNSPLHF. The nucleotide sequence is TGTGCCAGCAGCGCTACAGGGAGCTCCTATAATTCACCCCTCCACTTT.